The 15 T cell receptor beta chains listed next were all sequenced from one sample in a study of T cells after yellow fever vaccination. One entry per CDR3 protein, called by TCRdb with MiXCR from the 5' RACE reads. The table includes about 350,000 distinct CDR3 sequences, roughly 7.5% detected once. Sequences were derived from PBMCs, sampled about 49 days after the first yellow fever vaccination. These receptors all come from a man aged 18 to 30 who received the YFV17D yellow fever vaccine.

The chain employs TRBV6-5 and TRBJ1-1, with 7 bases matching TRBD1. Trimming cost V 6 bases and J 5 bases; bases outside gene matches: 9. CDR3 length: 14 amino acids. Germline loops: CDR1 MNHEY, CDR2 SVGAGI. The CDR3 DNA reads TGTGCCAGCAGATTACAGGGGTCGGGAACTGAAGCTTTCTTT. It specifies CASRLQGSGTEAFF.

This chain connects TRBV20-1 to TRBJ1-2; weak D call: TRBD1 (5 bases). Germline CDR1 and CDR2: DFQATT and SNEGSKA (reference sequence). This CDR3 contains 10 residues. Here the CDR3 reads CGGGNYGYTF. CDR3 DNA sequence: TGCGGGGGGGGTAACTATGGCTACACCTTC.

The chain has TRBV20-1 and TRBJ2-1; D is unclear. The CDR3 runs to 14 residues. The V end was cut by 3 bases, the J end by 1 base, with 10 bases between. Germline lookup yields CDR1 DFQATT and CDR2 SNEGSKA (reference sequence). The CDR3 reads CSARTGLSYNEQFF. The CDR3 nucleotides are TGCAGTGCTAGGACCGGTTTGTCCTACAATGAGCAGTTCTTC.

This clonotype was counted a few times. The chain is built from TRBV18 and TRBJ2-5, with a weak D call TRBD1 (6 bases). V lost 6 bases, J lost 5 bases, and 16 bases lay in between. The germline CDR1 and CDR2 sequences are KGHSH and LQKENI. CDR3 length: 14 residues. The CDR3 DNA is TGTGCCAGCTCCCCGGACAGTGGAAGGGAGACCCAGTACTTC. Protein sequence: CASSPDSGRETQYF.

This clonotype came up once. The V gene is TRBV6-1, the J gene TRBJ2-3, with 16 bases matching TRBD2. The V and J ends lost 6 bases and 4 bases, in that order; junction bases with no gene match: 13. The length of the CDR3 is 19 residues. The germline V gene encodes CDR1 MNHNS and CDR2 SASEGT. The DNA of the CDR3 is TGTGCCAGCAGACGCCCTCCGGGACTAGCGGGGGGGGTCGCAGATACGCAGTATTTT. Translated: CASRRPPGLAGGVADTQYF.

The chain is built from TRBV20-1 and TRBJ2-7; TRBD2 is a possible D gene (6 bases). This CDR3 region has 12 residues. Germline V lookup: CDR1 DFQATT, CDR2 SNEGSKA (reference sequence). The V gene lost 5 bases and the J gene lost 7 bases, with 15 bases spanning the gap. The CDR3 bases are TGCAGTGCTCGCCCCTACGCGGGGGAGCAGTACTTC. Amino acids: CSARPYAGEQYF.

This clonotype was seen a handful of times. The chain carries TRBV11-2 and TRBJ2-1, with a tentative D call TRBD2 (5 bases). The CDR3 is 17 residues long. V lost 2 bases, J lost 0 bases, and 14 bases lay in between. The germline gives CDR1 SGHAT, CDR2 FQNNGV. The CDR3 loop is CASSLLRGESSYNEQFF. The CDR3 nucleotides read TGTGCCAGCAGCTTATTACGGGGAGAGAGCTCCTACAATGAGCAGTTCTTC.

This clonotype was counted at least ten times. The V gene is TRBV19, the J gene TRBJ2-2; D ambiguous. The germline V and J ends were trimmed by 4 bases and 4 bases, with 10 bases remaining between them. There are 14 residues in the CDR3. Germline V gene lookup returns CDR1 LNHDA and CDR2 SQIVND (reference sequence). This chain's CDR3 is CASSTQAFTGELFF. In nucleotides, the CDR3 is TGTGCCAGTAGTACCCAGGCCTTCACCGGGGAGCTGTTTTTT.

J is TRBJ1-1 and V is TRBV7-6; 8 bases are shared with TRBD1. Germline CDR1 is SGHVS and CDR2 is FNYEAQ. After removal of 4 bases from V and 5 bases from J, the junction contained 3 bases not matched to a gene. The CDR3 runs to 13 residues. CDR3 in amino acids: CASSSWTGTEAFF. The CDR3 bases are TGTGCCAGCAGCTCCTGGACAGGGACTGAAGCTTTCTTT.

The genes are TRBV20-1 and TRBJ1-5; 7 nucleotides match TRBD1. Germline CDR1 and CDR2: DFQATT and SNEGSKA (reference sequence). Germline trimming cut 5 bases from V and 7 bases from J; bases unmatched to any gene: 17. The CDR3 runs to 16 residues. CDR3 in amino acids: CSAAGRQGGRGQPQHF. The CDR3 DNA is TGCAGTGCTGCGGGAAGACAGGGAGGACGAGGGCAGCCCCAGCATTTT.

With regard to this clonotype: Mismatch with germline at one junction end may stem from a read error. The chain uses TRBV7-9 and TRBJ1-2; 9 positions agree with TRBD1. CDR1 is SEHNR, CDR2 FQNEAQ, per germline (reference sequence). The CDR3 runs to 14 residues. The CDR3 region has the DNA TGTGCCGGCAGCTTAGCGGACAGGGGTAGTGGCTACACCTTC. Translation: CAGSLADRGSGYTF. The complete variable domain, with remaining parts taken from reference TRBV7-9 and TRBJ1-2, reads DTGVSQNPRHKITKRGQNVTFRCDPISEHNRLYWYRQTLGQGPEFLTYFQNEAQLEKSRLLSDRFSAERPKGSFSTLEIQRTEQGDSAMYLCAGSLADRGSGYTFGSGTRLTVV.

Ten or more counts support this clonotype. J is TRBJ1-2 and V is TRBV19, with D perhaps TRBD1 (5 bases). The CDR3 sequence is 13 residues long. The V gene lost 5 bases and the J gene lost 0 bases, with 7 bases spanning the gap. Germline lookup yields CDR1 LNHDA and CDR2 SQIVND (reference sequence). CDR3: CASSVTANYGYTF. The CDR3, as DNA: TGTGCCAGTAGTGTGACAGCTAACTATGGCTACACCTTC. Drawing the rest from reference TRBV19 and TRBJ1-2, the complete variable domain is DGGITQSPKYLFRKEGQNVTLSCEQNLNHDAMYWYRQDPGQGLRLIYYSQIVNDFQKGDIAEGYSVSREKKESFPLTVTSAQKNPTAFYLCASSVTANYGYTFGSGTRLTVV.

This chain uses TRBV11-3 with TRBJ2-2; weak D call: TRBD2 (6 bases). The CDR3 sequence is 17 residues long. In germline, CDR1 is SGHNT, CDR2 YENEEA. V was clipped by 0 bases and J by 4 bases, with 15 bases between them. The CDR3 sequence is CASSLDPIRGSTGELFF. CDR3 in DNA: TGTGCCAGCAGCTTAGACCCCATTCGGGGGAGCACCGGGGAGCTGTTTTTT.

In its sample, this clonotype was seen a few times. This chain connects TRBV3-1 to TRBJ1-1; possibly TRBD1 for D (6 bases). The ends were cut back, 1 base at V and 4 bases at J, with 10 bases in the middle. The CDR3 has 14 amino acids. CDR1 is LGHDT, CDR2 YNNKEL, per germline (reference sequence). DNA of the CDR3: TGTGCCAGCAGCCAAGGGTTCAGGGGCACTGAAGCTTTCTTT. This sequence encodes CASSQGFRGTEAFF.

This clonotype occurred a few times. One junction end does not reproduce the germline sequence, and a read error may be involved. The V gene is TRBV6-1, the J gene TRBJ1-1; D unresolved. Germline loops: CDR1 MNHNS, CDR2 SASEGT. There are 11 residues in the CDR3. Here the CDR3 reads CASREDAEAFF. The CDR3 DNA follows: TGTGCCAGCAGAGAAGACGCTGAAGCTTTCTTT.